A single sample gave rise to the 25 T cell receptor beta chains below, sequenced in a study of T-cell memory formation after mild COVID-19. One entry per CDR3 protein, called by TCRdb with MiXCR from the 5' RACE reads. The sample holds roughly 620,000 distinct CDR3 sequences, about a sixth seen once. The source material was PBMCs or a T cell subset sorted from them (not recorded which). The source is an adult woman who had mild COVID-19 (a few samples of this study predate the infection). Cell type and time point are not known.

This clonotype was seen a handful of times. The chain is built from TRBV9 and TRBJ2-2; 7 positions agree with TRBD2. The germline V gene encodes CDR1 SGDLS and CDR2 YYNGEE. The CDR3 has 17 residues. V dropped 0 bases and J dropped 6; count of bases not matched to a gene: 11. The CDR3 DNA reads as TGTGCCAGCAGCGTAGCGACCCCGGCGGGGGTAGCCGGGGAGCTGTTTTTT. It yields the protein CASSVATPAGVAGELFF.

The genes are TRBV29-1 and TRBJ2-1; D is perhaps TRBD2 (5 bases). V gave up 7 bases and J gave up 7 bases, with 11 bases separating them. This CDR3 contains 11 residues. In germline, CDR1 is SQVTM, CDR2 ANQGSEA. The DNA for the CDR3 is TGCAGCGCCCCGGAGGAGAATGAGCAGTTCTTC. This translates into CSAPEENEQFF.

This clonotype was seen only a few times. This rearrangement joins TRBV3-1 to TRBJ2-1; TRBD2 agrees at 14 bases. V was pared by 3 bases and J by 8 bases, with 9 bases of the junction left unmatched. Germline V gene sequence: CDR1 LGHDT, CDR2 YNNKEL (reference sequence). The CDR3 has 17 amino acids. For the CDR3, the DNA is TGTGCCAGCAGCCACCAGACTAGCGGGGGGGCATGGGATGAGCAGTTCTTC. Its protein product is CASSHQTSGGAWDEQFF.

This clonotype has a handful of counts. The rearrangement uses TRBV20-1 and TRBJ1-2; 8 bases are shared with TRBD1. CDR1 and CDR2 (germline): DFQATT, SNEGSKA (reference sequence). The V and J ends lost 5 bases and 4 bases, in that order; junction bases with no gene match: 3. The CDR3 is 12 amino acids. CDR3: CSAHTGGYGYTF. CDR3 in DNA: TGCAGTGCTCACACAGGGGGCTATGGCTACACCTTC.

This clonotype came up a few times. The DNA of the CDR3 is TGTGCCAGCAGCGGGCCAGGGAGTAGCGGGACACGAAGCTCCTACGAGCAGTACTTC. Protein: CASSGPGSSGTRSSYEQYF. The chain combines TRBV9 with TRBJ2-7, with TRBD2 identical over 8 bases. This CDR3 has 19 amino acids. The trim removed 3 bases at V and 0 bases at J, leaving 17 bases unmatched. From germline, CDR1 is SGDLS and CDR2 YYNGEE.

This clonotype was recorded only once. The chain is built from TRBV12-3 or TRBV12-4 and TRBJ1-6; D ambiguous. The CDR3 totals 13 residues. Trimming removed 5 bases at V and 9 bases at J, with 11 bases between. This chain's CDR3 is CASSPAAGSPLHF. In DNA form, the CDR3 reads TGTGCCAGCAGTCCCGCCGCGGGTTCACCCCTCCACTTT.

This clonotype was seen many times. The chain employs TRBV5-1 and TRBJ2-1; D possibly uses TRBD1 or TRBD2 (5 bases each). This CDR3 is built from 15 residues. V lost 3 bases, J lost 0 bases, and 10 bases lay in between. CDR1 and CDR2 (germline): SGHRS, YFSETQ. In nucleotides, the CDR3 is TGCGCCAGCAGCTCCGGGGACCCCTCCTACAATGAGCAGTTCTTC. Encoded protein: CASSSGDPSYNEQFF.

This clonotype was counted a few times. The CDR3 nucleotides read TGCAGCGTGAGTGCAGGGAATGGCTACACCTTC. Its protein product is CSVSAGNGYTF. The V call is TRBV29-1, the J call TRBJ1-2; the D gene is possibly TRBD1 (5 bases). CDR1 and CDR2 (germline): SQVTM, ANQGSEA. Trimming pared 6 bases from V and 6 bases from J, leaving 11 bases between. The CDR3 is made up of 11 amino acids.

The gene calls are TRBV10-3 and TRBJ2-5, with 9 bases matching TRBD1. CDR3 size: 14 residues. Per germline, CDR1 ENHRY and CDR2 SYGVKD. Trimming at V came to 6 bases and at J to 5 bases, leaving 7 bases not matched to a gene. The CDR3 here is CAISTTGGRETQYF. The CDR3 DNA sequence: TGTGCCATCAGCACAACAGGGGGCAGGGAGACCCAGTACTTC.

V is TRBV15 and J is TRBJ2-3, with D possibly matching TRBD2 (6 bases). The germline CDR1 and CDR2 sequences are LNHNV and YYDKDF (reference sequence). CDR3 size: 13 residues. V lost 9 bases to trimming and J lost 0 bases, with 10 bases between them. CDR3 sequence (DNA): TGTGCCACTATGGCGGGGAGCACAGATACGCAGTATTTT. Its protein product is CATMAGSTDTQYF.

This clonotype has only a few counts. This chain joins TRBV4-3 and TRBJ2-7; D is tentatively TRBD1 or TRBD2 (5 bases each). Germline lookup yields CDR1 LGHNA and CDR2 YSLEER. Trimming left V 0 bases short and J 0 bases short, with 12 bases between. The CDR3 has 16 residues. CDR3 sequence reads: CASSQERWGSSYEQYF. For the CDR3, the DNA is TGCGCCAGCAGCCAAGAACGGTGGGGGAGCTCCTACGAGCAGTACTTC.

The CDR3 sequence: CSVALRGPNTEAFF. CDR3 nucleotides: TGCAGCGTTGCCCTTCGAGGACCGAACACTGAAGCTTTCTTT. This chain links TRBV29-1 with TRBJ1-1; D gene ambiguous. The CDR3 is 14 amino acids. Deletions cut 4 bases from V and 1 base from J, with 13 bases between. From germline, CDR1 is SQVTM and CDR2 ANQGSEA.

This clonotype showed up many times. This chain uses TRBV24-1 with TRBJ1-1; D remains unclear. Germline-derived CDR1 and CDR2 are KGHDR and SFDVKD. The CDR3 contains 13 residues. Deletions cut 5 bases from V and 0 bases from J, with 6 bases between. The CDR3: CATSASLNTEAFF. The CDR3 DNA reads TGTGCCACCAGTGCCAGTCTGAACACTGAAGCTTTCTTT.

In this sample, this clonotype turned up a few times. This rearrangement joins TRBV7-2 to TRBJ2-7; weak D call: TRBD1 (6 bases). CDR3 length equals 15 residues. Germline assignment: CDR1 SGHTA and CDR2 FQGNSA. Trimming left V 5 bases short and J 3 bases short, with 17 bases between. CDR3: CASSPTGNDNYEQYF. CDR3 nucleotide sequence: TGTGCCAGCAGCCCAACAGGGAATGATAACTACGAGCAGTACTTC.

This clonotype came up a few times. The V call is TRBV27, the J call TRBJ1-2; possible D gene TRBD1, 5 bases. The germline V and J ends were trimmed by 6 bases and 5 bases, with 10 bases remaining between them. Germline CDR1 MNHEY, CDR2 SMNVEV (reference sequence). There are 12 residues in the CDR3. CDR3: CASRGEAYGYTF. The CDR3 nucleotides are TGTGCCAGCAGGGGGGAGGCTTATGGCTACACCTTC.

In nucleotides, the CDR3 is TGTGCCAGCAGCCATTACAGGGAGGCAGCAGATACGCAGTATTTT. It yields the protein CASSHYREAADTQYF. The chain combines TRBV3-1 with TRBJ2-3; either TRBD1 or TRBD2 may supply D (6 bases each). The CDR3 sequence is 15 residues long. Germline loops: CDR1 LGHDT, CDR2 YNNKEL (reference sequence). V shed 3 bases and J shed 4 bases, with 14 bases lying between them.

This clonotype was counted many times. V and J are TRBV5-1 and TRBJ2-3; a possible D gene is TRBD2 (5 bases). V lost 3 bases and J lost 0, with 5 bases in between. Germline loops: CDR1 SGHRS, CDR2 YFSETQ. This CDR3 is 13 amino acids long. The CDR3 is CASSWTSTDTQYF. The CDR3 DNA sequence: TGCGCCAGCAGCTGGACTAGCACAGATACGCAGTATTTT.

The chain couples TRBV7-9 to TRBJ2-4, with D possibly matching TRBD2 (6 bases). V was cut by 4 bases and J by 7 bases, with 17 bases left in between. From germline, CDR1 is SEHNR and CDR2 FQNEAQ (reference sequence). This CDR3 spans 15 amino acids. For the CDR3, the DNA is TGTGCCAGCAGCTCCCAAACCCCCAGCGGGAACATTCAGTACTTC. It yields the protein CASSSQTPSGNIQYF.

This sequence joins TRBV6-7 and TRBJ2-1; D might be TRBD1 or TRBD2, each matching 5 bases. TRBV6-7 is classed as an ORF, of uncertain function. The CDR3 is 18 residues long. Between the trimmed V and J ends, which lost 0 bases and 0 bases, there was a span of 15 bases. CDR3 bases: TGTGCCAGCAGTTACTCGGTCTTCGGGACCCGCTCCTACAATGAGCAGTTCTTC. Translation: CASSYSVFGTRSYNEQFF.

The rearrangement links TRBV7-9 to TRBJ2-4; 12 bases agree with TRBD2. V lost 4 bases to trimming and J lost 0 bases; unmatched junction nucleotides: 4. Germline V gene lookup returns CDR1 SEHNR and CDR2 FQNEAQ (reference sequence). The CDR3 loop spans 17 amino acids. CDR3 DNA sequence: TGTGCCAGCAGCTCGGGACTAGCGGGTGTAGCCAAAAACATTCAGTACTTC. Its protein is CASSSGLAGVAKNIQYF.

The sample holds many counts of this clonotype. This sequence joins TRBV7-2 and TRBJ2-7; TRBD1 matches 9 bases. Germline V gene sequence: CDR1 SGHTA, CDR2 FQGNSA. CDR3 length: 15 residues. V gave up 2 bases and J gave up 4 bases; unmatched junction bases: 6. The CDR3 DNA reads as TGTGCCAGCAGCTTAAGTTTGGGACAGGGATACGAGCAGTACTTC. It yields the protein CASSLSLGQGYEQYF.

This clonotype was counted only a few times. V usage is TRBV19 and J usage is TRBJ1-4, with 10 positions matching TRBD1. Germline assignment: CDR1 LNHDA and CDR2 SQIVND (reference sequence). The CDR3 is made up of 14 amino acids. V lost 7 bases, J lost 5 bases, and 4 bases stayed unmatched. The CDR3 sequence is CASTMDRGNEKLFF. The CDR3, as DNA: TGTGCCAGTACTATGGACAGGGGGAATGAAAAACTGTTTTTT.

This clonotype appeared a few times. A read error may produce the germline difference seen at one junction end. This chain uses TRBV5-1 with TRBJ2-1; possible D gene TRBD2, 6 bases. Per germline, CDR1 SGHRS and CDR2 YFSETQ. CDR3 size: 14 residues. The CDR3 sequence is CASSLEGGYNEQFF. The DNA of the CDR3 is TGTGCCAGCAGCTTGGAGGGAGGCTACAATGAGCAGTTCTTC.

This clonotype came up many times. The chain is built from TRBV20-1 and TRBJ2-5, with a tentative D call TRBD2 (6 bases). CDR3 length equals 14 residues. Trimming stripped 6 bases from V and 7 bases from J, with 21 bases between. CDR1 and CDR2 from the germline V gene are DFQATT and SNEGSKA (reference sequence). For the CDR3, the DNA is TGCAGTGCGCGGCGGGACCTCGAAGGAGCGACCCAGTACTTC. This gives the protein CSARRDLEGATQYF.

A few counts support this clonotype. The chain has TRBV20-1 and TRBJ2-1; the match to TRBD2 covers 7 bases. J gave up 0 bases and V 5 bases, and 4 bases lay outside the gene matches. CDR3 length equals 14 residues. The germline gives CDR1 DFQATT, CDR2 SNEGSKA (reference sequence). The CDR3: CSARDYRSYNEQFF. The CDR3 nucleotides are TGCAGTGCTCGGGACTACCGCTCCTACAATGAGCAGTTCTTC.